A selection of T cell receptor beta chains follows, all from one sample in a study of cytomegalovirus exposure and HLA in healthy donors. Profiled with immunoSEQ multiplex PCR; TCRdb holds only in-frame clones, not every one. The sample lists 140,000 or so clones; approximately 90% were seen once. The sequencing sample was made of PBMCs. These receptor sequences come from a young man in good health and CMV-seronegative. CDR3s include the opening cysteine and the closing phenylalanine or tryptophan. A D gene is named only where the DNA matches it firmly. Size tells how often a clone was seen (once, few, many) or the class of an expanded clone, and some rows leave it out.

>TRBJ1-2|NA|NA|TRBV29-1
CSVVGVKDYGYTF
TGCAGCGTTGTGGGAGTAAAGGACTATGGCTACACCTTC
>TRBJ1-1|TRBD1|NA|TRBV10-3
CAIRGTDGVTEAFF
TGTGCCATCAGAGGGACAGACGGGGTCACTGAAGCTTTCTTT
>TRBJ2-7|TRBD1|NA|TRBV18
CASSPPDRGYYEQYF
TGTGCCAGCTCACCACCGGACAGGGGGTACTACGAGCAGTACTTC
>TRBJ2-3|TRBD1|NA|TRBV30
CAWFHQGARTDTQYF
TGTGCCTGGTTCCACCAGGGGGCACGCACAGATACGCAGTATTTT
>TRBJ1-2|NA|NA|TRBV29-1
CSVEINYGYTF
TGCAGCGTGGAGATTAACTATGGCTACACCTTC
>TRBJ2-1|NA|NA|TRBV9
CASSVATREATNEQFF
TGTGCCAGCAGCGTAGCTACCAGGGAGGCAACCAATGAGCAGTTCTTC
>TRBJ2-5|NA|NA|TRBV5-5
CASSLMRQETQYF
TGTGCCAGCAGCTTGATGAGACAAGAGACCCAGTACTTC
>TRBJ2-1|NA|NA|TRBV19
CASSIRTLHNEQFF
TGTGCCAGTAGTATAAGGACTCTTCACAATGAGCAGTTCTTC
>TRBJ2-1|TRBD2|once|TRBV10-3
CAISEGRLAVNEQFF
TGTGCCATCAGTGAGGGGCGACTAGCGGTCAATGAGCAGTTCTTC
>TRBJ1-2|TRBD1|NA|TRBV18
CASSPPARGLFGYTF
TGTGCCAGCTCACCACCGGCCAGGGGGCTCTTTGGCTACACCTTC
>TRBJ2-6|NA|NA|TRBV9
CASSGTDFSGANVLTF
TGTGCCAGCAGCGGGACAGATTTCTCTGGGGCCAACGTCCTGACTTTC
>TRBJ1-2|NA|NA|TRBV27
CASSLLPARGGYTF
TGTGCCAGCAGTTTACTCCCGGCGCGGGGTGGCTACACCTTC
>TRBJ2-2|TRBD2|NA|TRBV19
CASSSPGLVSGELFF
TGTGCCAGTAGTTCCCCGGGACTAGTATCCGGGGAGCTGTTTTTT
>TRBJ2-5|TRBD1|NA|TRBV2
CASDKDRGQETQYF
TGTGCCAGCGATAAGGACAGGGGGCAAGAGACCCAGTACTTC
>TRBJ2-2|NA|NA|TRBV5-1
CASSPRSVRNTGELFF
TGCGCCAGCAGCCCGAGGTCAGTGCGAAACACCGGGGAGCTGTTTTTT
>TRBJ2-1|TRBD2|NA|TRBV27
CASSRGGLAGVEQFF
TGTGCCAGCAGCCGAGGAGGACTAGCGGGAGTAGAGCAGTTCTTC
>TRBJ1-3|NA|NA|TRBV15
CATSQGHRSGNTIYF
TGTGCCACCAGCCAGGGACACCGCTCTGGAAACACCATATATTTT
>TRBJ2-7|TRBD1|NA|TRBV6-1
CASRTGVTYEQYF
TGTGCCAGTAGAACAGGGGTAACCTACGAGCAGTACTTC
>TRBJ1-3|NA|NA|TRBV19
CASSPRDTSGNTIYF
TGTGCCAGTAGTCCCCGGGACACCTCTGGAAACACCATATATTTT
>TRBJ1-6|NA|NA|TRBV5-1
CASSLAVSSYNSPLHF
TGCGCCAGCAGCTTGGCTGTTAGCTCCTATAATTCACCCCTCCACTTT
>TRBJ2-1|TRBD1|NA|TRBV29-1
CSAGTGDYNEQFF
TGCAGCGCGGGAACAGGGGACTACAATGAGCAGTTCTTC
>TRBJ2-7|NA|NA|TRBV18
CASSPGGGYEQYF
TGTGCCAGCTCACCAGGGGGAGGCTACGAGCAGTACTTC
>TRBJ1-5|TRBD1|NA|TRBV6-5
CASSPSQGAQPQHF
TGTGCCAGCAGTCCGTCACAGGGGGCCCAGCCCCAGCATTTT
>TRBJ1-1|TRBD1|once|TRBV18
CASSGTATEAFF
TGTGCCAGCTCCGGGACAGCCACTGAAGCTTTCTTT
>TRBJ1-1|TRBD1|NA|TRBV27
CASSLDRGRTEAFF
TGTGCCAGCAGTTTAGATAGGGGGCGGACTGAAGCTTTCTTT
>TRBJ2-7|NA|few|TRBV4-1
CASSQGTHYEQYF
TGCGCCAGCAGCCAAGGGACTCACTACGAGCAGTACTTC
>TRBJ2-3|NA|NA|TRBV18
CASSPNLASEDTQYF
TGTGCCAGCTCACCAAATCTAGCAAGTGAGGATACGCAGTATTTT
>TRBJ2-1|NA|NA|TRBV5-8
CASSPHPGDNEQFF
TGTGCCAGCAGCCCCCACCCGGGGGACAATGAGCAGTTCTTC
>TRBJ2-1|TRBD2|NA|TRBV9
CASSETHSGRPFF
TGTGCCAGCAGCGAGACCCATAGCGGGAGGCCGTTCTTC
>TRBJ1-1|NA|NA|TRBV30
CAWSPGFLTEAFF
TGTGCCTGGAGTCCGGGTTTTTTGACTGAAGCTTTCTTT
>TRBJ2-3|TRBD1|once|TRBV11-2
CASSPQGVGTDTQYF
TGTGCCAGCAGCCCACAGGGGGTCGGCACAGATACGCAGTATTTT
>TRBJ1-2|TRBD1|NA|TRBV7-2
CASSLSLTGTYGYTF
TGTGCCAGCAGCTTAAGTTTGACAGGGACCTATGGCTACACCTTC
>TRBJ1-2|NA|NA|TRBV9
CASSPRPQGEASGYTF
TGTGCCAGCAGCCCCCGCCCTCAAGGGGAGGCGAGTGGCTACACCTTC
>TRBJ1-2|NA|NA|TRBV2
CASSAGAGGYTF
TGTGCCAGCAGTGCCGGCGCGGGTGGCTACACCTTC
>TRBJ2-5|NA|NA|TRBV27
CASSPYRLRETQYF
TGTGCCAGCAGTCCCTACAGGCTGCGAGAGACCCAGTACTTC
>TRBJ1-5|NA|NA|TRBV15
CATSISGSGGQPQHF
TGTGCCACCAGCATATCGGGGTCCGGGGGACAGCCCCAGCATTTT
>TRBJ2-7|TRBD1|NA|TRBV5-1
CASSRSGTGFEQYF
TGCGCCAGCAGCCGTTCCGGGACAGGGTTCGAGCAGTACTTC
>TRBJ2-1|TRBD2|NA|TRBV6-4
CARYLAGDHNEQFF
TGTGCCAGGTACCTAGCGGGAGACCACAATGAGCAGTTCTTC
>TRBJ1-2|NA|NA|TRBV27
CASSPDRFYGYTF
TGTGCCAGCAGTCCGGACAGATTCTATGGCTACACCTTC
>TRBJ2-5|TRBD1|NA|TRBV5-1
CASSTGGQGPAETQYF
TGCGCCAGCAGCACAGGAGGACAGGGGCCCGCGGAGACCCAGTACTTC
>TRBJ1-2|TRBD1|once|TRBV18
CASSPPNGQGGYGYTF
TGTGCCAGCTCACCACCGAACGGACAGGGAGGCTATGGCTACACCTTC
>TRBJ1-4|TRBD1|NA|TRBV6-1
CASSELTGGPNEKLFF
TGTGCCAGCAGTGAATTGACAGGGGGCCCCAATGAAAAACTGTTTTTT
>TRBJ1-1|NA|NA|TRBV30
CVGGRMGTEAFF
TGTGTCGGAGGCAGGATGGGGACTGAAGCTTTCTTT
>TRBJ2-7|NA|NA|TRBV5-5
CASSLERYEQYF
TGTGCCAGCAGCTTGGAGCGCTACGAGCAGTACTTC
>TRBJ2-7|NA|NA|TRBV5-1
CASSLADSSSYEQYF
TGCGCCAGCAGCTTGGCGGACAGCAGCTCCTACGAGCAGTACTTC
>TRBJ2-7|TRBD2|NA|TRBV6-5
CASSYSGGDETYEQYF
TGTGCCAGCAGTTACTCCGGGGGGGACGAAACCTACGAGCAGTACTTC
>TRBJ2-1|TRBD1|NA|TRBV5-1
CASSFLPRDRGNNEQFF
TGCGCCAGCAGCTTCTTACCCCGGGACAGGGGGAACAATGAGCAGTTCTTC
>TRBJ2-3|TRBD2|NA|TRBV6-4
CASSDSTSGGSTDTQYF
TGTGCCAGCAGTGACTCGACTAGCGGGGGGAGCACAGATACGCAGTATTTT